The clone carrying this T cell receptor (beta chain) was seen a few times. Its antigen is currently unknown. Germline V gene lookup returns CDR1 MNHEY and CDR2 SVGAGI. CDR3 length equals 12 residues. V was shortened by 5 bases and J by 9 bases, with 10 bases between the two germline ends. Via MiXCR, TCRdb re-called the 5' RACE reads, giving one row per CDR3 protein. The table records fewer than 450,000 distinct CDR3 sequences, more than 25% of them present only once. This sample was taken from a study of identical twins' blood T cells. Findings and limits, study-wide: Top TCRbeta clonotypes were shared more with twin than unrelated donors.

This clonotype originated in a woman between 18 and 55 years old in good health. The genes are TRBV6-5 and TRBJ2-2; D might be TRBD1 (6 bases). Sequencing input: PBMCs. The CDR3 here is CASSKQGRELFF. The DNA of the CDR3 is TGTGCCAGCAGTAAACAGGGCCGGGAGCTGTTTTTT.